Below are 4 T cell receptor beta chains sequenced from a single sample in a study of cytomegalovirus exposure and HLA in healthy donors. Primers for the PCR totalled 60 Vbeta and 13 Jbeta. TCRdb's copy holds only in-frame clones and misses some; the assay was immunoSEQ multiplex PCR. Of about 180,000 clones listed, over 70% are singletons. The specimen sequenced was PBMCs. The receptor source for this set is a man aged 35 to 55 in good health and CMV-seronegative.

This clone was seen a handful of times. V gene TRBV11-2 combines with J gene TRBJ2-1; 8 bases line up with TRBD2. J gave up 4 bases and V 8 bases, and 4 bases lay outside the gene matches. The CDR3 loop spans 13 amino acids. The germline gives CDR1 SGHAT, CDR2 FQNNGV. The CDR3 protein is CASRREVYNEQFF. The CDR3 DNA sequence: TGTGCCAGCCGGCGGGAGGTTTACAATGAGCAGTTCTTC.

V and J are TRBV7-3 and TRBJ2-3; a possible D gene is TRBD2 (5 bases). This CDR3 comprises 16 residues. V lost 2 bases to trimming and J lost 3 bases, with 15 bases between them. CDR1 and CDR2 from the germline V gene are SGHTA and FQGTGA. CDR3 coding DNA: TGTGCCAGCAGCTTAGGTTTAGCGTTCGGAACAGATACGCAGTATTTT. Its protein product is CASSLGLAFGTDTQYF.

This clone was seen a handful of times. The rearrangement uses TRBV18 and TRBJ2-3; no reliable D call. This CDR3 has 14 residues. Germline CDR1 reads KGHSH; CDR2 reads LQKENI. Trimming removed 1 base from V and 4 bases from J, with 9 bases in between. CDR3 protein: CASSPLNSPDTQYF. DNA of the CDR3: TGTGCCAGCTCACCACTAAACAGTCCAGATACGCAGTATTTT. The full variable domain, completed using reference TRBV18 and TRBJ2-3, is NAGVMQNPRHLVRRRGQEARLRCSPMKGHSHVYWYRQLPEEGLKFMVYLQKENIIDESGMPKERFSAEFPKEGPSILRIQQVVRGDSAAYFCASSPLNSPDTQYFGPGTRLTVL.

V gene TRBV6-5 combines with J gene TRBJ1-1, with D possibly matching TRBD1 (6 bases). V was shortened by 3 bases and J by 0 bases, with 8 bases between the two germline ends. This CDR3 has 14 amino acids. CDR1 and CDR2 (germline): MNHEY, SVGAGI. The DNA of the CDR3 is TGTGCCAGCAGTTATACAGGGATGAACACTGAAGCTTTCTTT. Translating it yields CASSYTGMNTEAFF.